The entry that follows covers one T cell receptor (beta chain) sequence. Its recognized antigen is unknown. Nothing much larger sits one base from this clone, and base qualities are not available. At diagnosis, tumor, uninvolved tumor-adjacent lung and peripheral blood were collected and then preserved as a mix of FFPE and fresh-frozen material. For TCR repertoire profiling, the blood samples were analyzed as peripheral blood mononuclear cells. The CDR3 goes from the cysteine to the phenylalanine over 14 residues. Only the CDR3 part of the read is kept: 42 bases, read in frame from the first base. According to the germline V gene (reference sequence), CDR1 reads GTSNPN and CDR2 reads SVGIG. At the junction V is shortened by 3 bases and J by 4 bases; bases outside the gene matches: 4. TCR beta CDR3 regions were sequenced from DNA using the immunoSEQ Assay. Concerning the study's data processing: T cell density was computed as TCR beta template counts normalized to usable DNA estimated by amplifying housekeeping genes. Richness was estimated with the preseqR package, extrapolating to 400,000 templates for PBMC samples and 120,000 templates for tissue samples. Clonality was defined as one minus Pielou's evenness. Differential abundance testing on productive amino-acid clonotypes, with a minimum total count of 5 and an alpha of 0.1, was used to identify tissue-enriched TCRs. The Jaccard Index and the Morisita Overlap Index were used to measure repertoire overlap between compartments. TCR beta CDR3s were clustered by GLIPH together with public tetramer-defined viral CDR3s, and at least three viral sequences plus V-gene enrichment were required for viral motifs. Drawn from immuneACCESS, this table holds only the in-frame rearrangements with V and J called that TCRdb kept. Clones are partly lost; checked studies trace under half to an unresolved V gene and leave the rest unexplained. The DNA gave D and trimming, while V, J and clone size come from that table. This sample has over 30,000 clones in its table, and around 82% of those were observed once. The ten top clones hold around a third of the sample.

This entry comes from a study of T cells in localized non-small cell lung cancer (dated by TCRdb to the early 2020s). In the study overall: T cell repertoires of approximately 250 early-stage NSCLC patients were analyzed, with tumors being compared against uninvolved tumor-adjacent lungs. The mean age of the NSCLC patients was 50 to 85 years, with approximately 130 men and 100 to 110 women. The cohort consisted of around 250 treatment-naive NSCLC patients whose localized lung tumors had been resected.

The research as a whole found: Higher T cell density in blood was associated with longer overall survival, whereas higher clonality in adjacent lung was associated with shorter survival. A median of approximately 55 of the top 100 tumor clones were detected in paired uninvolved adjacent lung, and 25 to 35 of these tumor clones were also found among the top 100 clones of the paired uninvolved adjacent lung. Uninvolved tumor-adjacent lung showed the highest T cell clonality, higher than tumor, which suggests more focused antigenic responses in the uninvolved tumor-adjacent lung. Because multi-region sequencing of the tumors was not done, intratumor heterogeneity could not be ruled out. Because the study design was exploratory, TCR variables were selected using unadjusted p-values without false-discovery rate correction.

This sequence uses TRBV30 and TRBJ1-4, with 8 junctional bases fitting TRBD1. The source is a male donor older than 55 with stage II squamous cell lung carcinoma. The sample in question was peripheral blood, obtained before any cancer treatment. CDR3 reads: CAWSRGQGNEKLFF. The sequenced DNA is TGTGCCTGGAGCAGGGGGCAGGGTAATGAAAAACTGTTTTTT.